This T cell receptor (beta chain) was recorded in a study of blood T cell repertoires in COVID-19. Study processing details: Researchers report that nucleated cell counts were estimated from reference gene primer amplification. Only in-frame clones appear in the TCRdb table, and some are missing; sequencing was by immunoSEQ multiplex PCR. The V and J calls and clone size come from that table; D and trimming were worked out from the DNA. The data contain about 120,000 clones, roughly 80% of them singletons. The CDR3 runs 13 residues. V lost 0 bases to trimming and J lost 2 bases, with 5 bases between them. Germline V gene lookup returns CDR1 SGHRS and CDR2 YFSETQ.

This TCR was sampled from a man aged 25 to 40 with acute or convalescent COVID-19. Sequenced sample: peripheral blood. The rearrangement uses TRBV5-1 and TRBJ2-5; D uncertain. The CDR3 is CASSLDSQETQYF. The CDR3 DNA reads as TGCGCCAGCAGCTTGGACAGTCAAGAGACCCAGTACTTC.